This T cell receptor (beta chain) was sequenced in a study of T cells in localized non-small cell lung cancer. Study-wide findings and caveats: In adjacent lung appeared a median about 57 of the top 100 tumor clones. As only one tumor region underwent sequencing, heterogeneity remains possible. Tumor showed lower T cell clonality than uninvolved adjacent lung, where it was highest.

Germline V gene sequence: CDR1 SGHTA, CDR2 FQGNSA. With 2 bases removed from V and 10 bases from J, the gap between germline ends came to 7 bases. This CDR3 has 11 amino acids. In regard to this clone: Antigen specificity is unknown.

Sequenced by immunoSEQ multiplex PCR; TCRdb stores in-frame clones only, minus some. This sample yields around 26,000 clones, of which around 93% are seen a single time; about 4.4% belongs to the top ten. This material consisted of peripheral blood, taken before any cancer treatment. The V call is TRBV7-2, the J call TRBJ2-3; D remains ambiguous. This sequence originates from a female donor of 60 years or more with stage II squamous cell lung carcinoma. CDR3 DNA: TGTGCCAGCAGCTTATGGGCCCCGCAGTATTTT. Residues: CASSLWAPQYF.